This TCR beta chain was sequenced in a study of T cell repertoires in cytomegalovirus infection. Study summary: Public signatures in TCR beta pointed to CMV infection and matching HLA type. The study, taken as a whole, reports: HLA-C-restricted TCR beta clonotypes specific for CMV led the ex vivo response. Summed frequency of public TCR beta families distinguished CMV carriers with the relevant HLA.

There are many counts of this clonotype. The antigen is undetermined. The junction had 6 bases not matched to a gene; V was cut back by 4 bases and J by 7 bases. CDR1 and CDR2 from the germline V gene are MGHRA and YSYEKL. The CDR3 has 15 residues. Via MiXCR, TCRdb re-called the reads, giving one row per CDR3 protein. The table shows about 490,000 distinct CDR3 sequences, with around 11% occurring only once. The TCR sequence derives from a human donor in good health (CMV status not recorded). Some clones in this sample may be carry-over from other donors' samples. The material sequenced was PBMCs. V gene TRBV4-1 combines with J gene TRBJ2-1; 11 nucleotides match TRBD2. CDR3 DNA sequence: TGCGCCAGCAGCCTACTAGCGGGAGTTAATAATGAGCAGTTCTTC. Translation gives CASSLLAGVNNEQFF.